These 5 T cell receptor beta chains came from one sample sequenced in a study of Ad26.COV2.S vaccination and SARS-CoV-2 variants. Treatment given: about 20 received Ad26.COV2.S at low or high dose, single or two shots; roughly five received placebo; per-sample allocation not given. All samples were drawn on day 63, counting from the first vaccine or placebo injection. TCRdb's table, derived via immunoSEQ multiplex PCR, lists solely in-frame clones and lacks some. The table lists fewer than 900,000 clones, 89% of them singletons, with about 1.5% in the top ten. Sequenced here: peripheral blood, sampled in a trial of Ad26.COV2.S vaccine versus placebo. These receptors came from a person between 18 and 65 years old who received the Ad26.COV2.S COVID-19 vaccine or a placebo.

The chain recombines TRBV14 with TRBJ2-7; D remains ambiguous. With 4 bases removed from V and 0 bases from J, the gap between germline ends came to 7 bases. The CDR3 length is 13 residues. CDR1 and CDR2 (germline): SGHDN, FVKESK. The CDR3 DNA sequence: TGTGCCAGCAGCCTCGTCGACTCCTACGAGCAGTACTTC. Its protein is CASSLVDSYEQYF.

In DNA form, the CDR3 reads TGTGCCAGCAGCTTAGCGGGGGGAATAGGTCAGCCCCAGCATTTT. Its protein is CASSLAGGIGQPQHF. The V and J genes are TRBV7-2 and TRBJ1-5, with a possible D match to TRBD1 (5 bases). Trimming removed 0 bases at V and 6 bases at J, with 12 bases between. This CDR3 spans 15 amino acids. The germline V gene encodes CDR1 SGHTA and CDR2 FQGNSA.

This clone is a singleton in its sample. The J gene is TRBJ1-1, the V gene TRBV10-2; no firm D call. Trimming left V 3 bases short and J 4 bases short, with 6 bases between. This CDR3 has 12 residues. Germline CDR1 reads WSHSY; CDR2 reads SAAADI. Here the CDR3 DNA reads TGCGCCAGCAGTGAAAGAGGCACTGAAGCTTTCTTT. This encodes CASSERGTEAFF.

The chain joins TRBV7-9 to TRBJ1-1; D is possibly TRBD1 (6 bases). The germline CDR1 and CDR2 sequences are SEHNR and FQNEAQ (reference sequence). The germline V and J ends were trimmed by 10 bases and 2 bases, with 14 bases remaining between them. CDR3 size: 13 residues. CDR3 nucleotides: TGTGCCACCCAGGACAGCATTAACACTGAAGCTTTCTTT. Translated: CATQDSINTEAFF. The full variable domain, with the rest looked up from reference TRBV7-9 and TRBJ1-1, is DTGVSQNPRHKITKRGQNVTFRCDPISEHNRLYWYRQTLGQGPEFLTYFQNEAQLEKSRLLSDRFSAERPKGSFSTLEIQRTEQGDSAMYLCATQDSINTEAFFGQGTRLTVV.

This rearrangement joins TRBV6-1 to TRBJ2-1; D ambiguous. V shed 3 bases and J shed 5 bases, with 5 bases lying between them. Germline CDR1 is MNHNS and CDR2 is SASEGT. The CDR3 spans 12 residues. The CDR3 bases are TGTGCCAGCAGTGAGGCAGACAATGAGCAGTTCTTC. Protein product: CASSEADNEQFF.